This T cell receptor beta chain is from a study of beta chain features in type 1 diabetes. Expressed TCRB transcripts got sequenced, as all isolated RNA was reverse transcribed. Clones were sequenced by immunoSEQ multiplex PCR, and TCRdb holds only the in-frame ones, with some missing. The sample carries about 150,000 clones, roughly 11% recorded once. V lost 0 bases to trimming and J lost 10 bases, with 8 bases between them. The germline gives CDR1 SGHRS, CDR2 YFSETQ. CDR3 length equals 12 residues. A sort by CD45RO/CCR7/CD25/CD127/CD95/CD27 yielded CD4+ naive, central memory, regulatory and stem cell-like memory cells.

This chain joins TRBV5-1 and TRBJ2-1, with D hard to call. The sample comprised central memory CD4+ T cells from blood. This clonotype was sampled from a man younger than 30 in good health. The CDR3 DNA reads TGCGCCAGCAGCTTGGCCGGTAGAGAGCAGTTCTTC. Translated, it gives CASSLAGREQFF.